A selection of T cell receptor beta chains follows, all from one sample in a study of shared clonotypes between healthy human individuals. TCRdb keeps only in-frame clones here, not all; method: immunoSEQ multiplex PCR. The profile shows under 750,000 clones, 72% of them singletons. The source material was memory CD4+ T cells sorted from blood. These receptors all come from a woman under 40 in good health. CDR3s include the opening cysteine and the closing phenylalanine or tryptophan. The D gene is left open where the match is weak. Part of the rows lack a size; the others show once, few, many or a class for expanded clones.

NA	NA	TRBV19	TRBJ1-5	CASSIFGRGGNQPQHF	TGTGCCAGTAGTATCTTCGGCAGAGGGGGGAATCAGCCCCAGCATTTT
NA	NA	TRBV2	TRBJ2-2	CASREDSQTGELFF	TGTGCCAGCAGGGAAGACAGCCAAACCGGGGAGCTGTTTTTT
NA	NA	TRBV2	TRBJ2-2	CASSEGQQPTGELFF	TGTGCCAGCAGTGAAGGACAGCAACCCACCGGGGAGCTGTTTTTT
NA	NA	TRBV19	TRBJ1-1	CASSIPSEGRTEAFF	TGTGCCAGTAGTATCCCGAGTGAGGGACGGACTGAAGCTTTCTTT
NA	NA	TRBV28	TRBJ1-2	CASRILGNMGHGYTF	TGTGCCAGCCGAATACTTGGGAATATGGGTCATGGCTACACCTTC
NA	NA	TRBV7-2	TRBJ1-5	CASSLNRRQPQHF	TGTGCCAGCAGCTTAAATCGACGACAGCCCCAGCATTTT
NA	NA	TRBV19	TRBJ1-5	CASSTGGAVTVWNQPQHF	TGTGCCAGTAGTACAGGAGGTGCAGTGACAGTCTGGAATCAGCCCCAGCATTTT
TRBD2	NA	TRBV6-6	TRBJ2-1	CASGRETNEQFF	TGTGCTTCGGGGCGGGAGACCAATGAGCAGTTCTTC
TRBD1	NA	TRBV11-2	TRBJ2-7	CASSPRQGTYEQYF	TGTGCCAGCAGCCCACGACAGGGAACCTACGAGCAGTACTTC
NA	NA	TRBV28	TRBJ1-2	CASSLEGFGYTF	TGTGCCAGCAGTTTAGAGGGGTTTGGCTACACCTTC
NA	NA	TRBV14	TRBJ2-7	CASSQGKRPPYEQYF	TGTGCCAGCAGCCAAGGGAAACGGCCACCCTACGAGCAGTACTTC
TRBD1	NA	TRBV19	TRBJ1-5	CASSIQTGGQPQHF	TGTGCCAGTAGTATACAAACAGGGGGTCAGCCCCAGCATTTT
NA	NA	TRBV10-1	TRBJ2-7	CASSESRRGSTYEQYF	TGCGCCAGCAGTGAGTCGCGCAGAGGGAGCACCTACGAGCAGTACTTC
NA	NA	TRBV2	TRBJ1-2	CASTRNRDNGYTF	TGTGCCAGCACTCGAAATAGGGATAATGGCTACACCTTC
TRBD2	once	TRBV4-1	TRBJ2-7	CASSQETAGVYEQYF	TGCGCCAGCAGCCAAGAAACAGCGGGAGTCTACGAGCAGTACTTC
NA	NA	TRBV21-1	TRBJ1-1	CASSSAVNTEAFF	TGTGCCAGCAGCTCAGCGGTGAACACTGAAGCTTTCTTT
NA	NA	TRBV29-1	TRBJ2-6	CSILGSGANVLTF	TGCAGCATCCTCGGATCTGGGGCCAACGTCCTGACTTTC
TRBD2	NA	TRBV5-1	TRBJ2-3	CASSIGTSESTDTQYF	TGCGCCAGCAGCATAGGGACTAGCGAGAGCACAGATACGCAGTATTTT
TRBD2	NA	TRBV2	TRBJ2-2	CASSTLAGVGTGELFF	TGTGCCAGCAGTACACTAGCGGGAGTCGGCACCGGGGAGCTGTTTTTT
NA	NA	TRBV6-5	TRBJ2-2	CASSRDSDTGELFF	TGTGCCAGCAGCCGCGACAGTGACACCGGGGAGCTGTTTTTT
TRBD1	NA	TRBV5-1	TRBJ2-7	CASTGQGYEQYF	TGCGCCAGCACAGGACAGGGTTACGAGCAGTACTTC
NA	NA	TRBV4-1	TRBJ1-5	CASSQEGGQRTQPQHF	TGCGCCAGCAGCCAAGAGGGAGGACAGCGGACTCAGCCCCAGCATTTT
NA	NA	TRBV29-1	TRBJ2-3	CSAKTATDTQYF	TGCAGCGCAAAGACAGCCACAGATACGCAGTATTTT
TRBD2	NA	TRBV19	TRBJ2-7	CASASGGSSYEQYF	TGTGCCAGTGCTAGCGGGGGTAGCTCCTACGAGCAGTACTTC
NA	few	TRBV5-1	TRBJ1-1	CASSSRPQGGNTEAFF	TGCGCCAGCAGCTCTAGGCCCCAGGGCGGGAACACTGAAGCTTTCTTT
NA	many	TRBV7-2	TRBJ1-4	CASSPVGAFYEKLFF	TGTGCCAGCAGCCCCGTCGGGGCGTTTTATGAAAAACTGTTTTTT
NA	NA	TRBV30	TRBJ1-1	CAWSLIDLMNTEAFF	TGTGCCTGGAGTCTAATAGATCTTATGAACACTGAAGCTTTCTTT
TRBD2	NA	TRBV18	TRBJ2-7	CASSTSGTSASYEQYF	TGTGCCAGCTCAACCTCCGGGACTAGCGCCTCCTACGAGCAGTACTTC
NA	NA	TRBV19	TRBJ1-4	CASSSNGAFNEKLFF	TGTGCCAGTAGTTCCAACGGAGCCTTTAATGAAAAACTGTTTTTT
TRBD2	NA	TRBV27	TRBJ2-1	CASLTSGTFGEQFF	TGTGCCAGCCTCACTAGCGGGACATTCGGTGAGCAGTTCTTC
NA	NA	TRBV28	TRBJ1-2	CASSFRQGVGYTF	TGTGCCAGCAGTTTCCGGCAGGGTGTTGGCTACACCTTC
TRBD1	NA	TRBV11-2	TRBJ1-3	CASSRGTGGRGNTIYF	TGTGCCAGCAGTCGAGGTACAGGGGGTCGCGGAAACACCATATATTTT
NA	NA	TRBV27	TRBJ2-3	CASSSHMEADTQYF	TGTGCCAGCAGTTCGCATATGGAAGCAGATACGCAGTATTTT
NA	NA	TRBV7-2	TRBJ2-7	CASSNKLVYEQYF	TGTGCCAGCAGCAATAAGCTCGTGTACGAGCAGTACTTC
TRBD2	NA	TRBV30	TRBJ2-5	CAWRPGTTETQYF	TGTGCCTGGAGGCCTGGGACTACAGAGACCCAGTACTTC
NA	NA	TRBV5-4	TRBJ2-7	CASSLDGDSNYEQYF	TGTGCCAGCAGCTTGGATGGGGACTCGAACTACGAGCAGTACTTC
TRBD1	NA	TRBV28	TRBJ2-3	CASSIGTGSHTDTQYF	TGTGCCAGCAGTATCGGGACAGGGTCCCACACAGATACGCAGTATTTT
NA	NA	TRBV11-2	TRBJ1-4	CASSHSVGRRPNEKLFF	TGTGCCAGCAGCCACTCGGTAGGCAGGAGACCAAATGAAAAACTGTTTTTT
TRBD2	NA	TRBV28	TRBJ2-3	CASSSRGLAGGTDTQYF	TGTGCCAGCAGTTCCCGGGGGCTAGCGGGAGGCACAGATACGCAGTATTTT
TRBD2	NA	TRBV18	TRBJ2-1	CASSQTMTSGDYNEQFF	TGTGCCAGCTCACAGACTATGACTAGCGGAGACTACAATGAGCAGTTCTTC